The sequence of this TCR beta chain was determined in a study of technical replicates of blood from a few donors. Germline values: CDR1 SGDLS, CDR2 YYNGEE. The CDR3 totals 16 residues. Deletions cut 4 bases from V and 5 bases from J, with 18 bases between. Data came from immunoSEQ multiplex PCR; TCRdb stores just in-frame clones and leaves some out. The sample carries about 56,000 clones, around 95% recorded once. This sequence originates from a human donor in good health. Some clones in this sample may be carry-over from other donors' samples. The material sequenced was PBMCs. The V gene is TRBV9, the J gene TRBJ2-2; weak D call: TRBD2 (6 bases). Here the CDR3 DNA reads TGTGCCAGCAGCCCCCCGGGCGGGGTGGGTACCGGGGAGCTGTTTTTT. It encodes CASSPPGGVGTGELFF.